The clone carrying this TCR beta chain is judged medium-sized. Its antigen is still unknown. The data stem from a study of early T cells in non-severe SARS-CoV-2 infection. Study at large: It was bulk RNA from unsorted whole blood that was sequenced, and the chains were unpaired. Whole-study findings and limits: VDJdb matching favored anti-spike CD8 responses, missing private and CD4 specificities.

Individual cDNA molecules carried attached unique molecular identifiers. From the 5' RACE reads, TCRdb called clonotypes with MiXCR, one entry per CDR3 protein. This sample has 15,000 to 20,000 distinct CDR3 sequences, with about 5% found just once. The length of the CDR3 is 14 residues. CDR1 and CDR2 from the germline V gene are SQVTM and ANQGSEA. Trimming removed 3 bases from V and 6 bases from J, with 15 bases in between. The chain uses TRBV29-1 and TRBJ2-1; D is possibly TRBD2 (5 bases). The specimen sequenced was whole blood. The TCR comes from an adult who was a healthcare worker with PCR-confirmed SARS-CoV-2 infection or an uninfected control (not recorded which). CDR3 nucleotide sequence: TGCAGCGTTGAGCCGCCTCCCGCGGGCAATGAGCAGTTCTTC. Encoded protein: CSVEPPPAGNEQFF.